One and the same sample provided the 6 T cell receptor beta chains below, sequenced in a study of persistence of HIV-infected CD4 T cells. Cells were stimulated nonspecifically with anti-CD3/anti-CD28 magnetic beads. Sorting of responding CD4+ T cells relied on upregulated CD40 ligand together with CD69. The libraries were made with immunoSEQ version 4 in survey mode. Using immunoSEQ multiplex PCR, the repertoire was profiled, and TCRdb retains in-frame clones only, with some absent. The sample records about 40,000 clones, approximately 88% being singletons. No antigens are known for them. This material consisted of CD4+ T cells sorted from PBMCs after roughly 19-hour stimulation, taken from a patient who received antiretroviral therapy. The receptor set was obtained from an adult man with HIV who was CMV-seropositive.

The chain uses TRBV14 and TRBJ2-2; TRBD1 or TRBD2 may be the D gene (5 bases each). Germline CDR1 SGHDN, CDR2 FVKESK. V was trimmed by 4 bases and J by 1 base, leaving 16 bases between them. The CDR3 length is 17 residues. The CDR3 sequence is CASSPVWGSLNTGELFF. The CDR3 DNA follows: TGTGCCAGCAGCCCCGTATGGGGGAGCCTGAACACCGGGGAGCTGTTTTTT.

This chain joins TRBV25-1 and TRBJ1-4; possible D gene TRBD1, 5 bases. Trimming cost V 4 bases and J 6 bases, with 15 bases left between them. Germline V gene sequence: CDR1 MGHDK, CDR2 SYGVNS. This CDR3 is 15 amino acids long. This chain's CDR3 is CASSVTGTIDEKLFF. The CDR3 nucleotides read TGTGCCAGCAGTGTAACCGGGACGATCGATGAAAAACTGTTTTTT.

The J gene is TRBJ1-2, the V gene TRBV19; 7 bases are a match to TRBD1. This CDR3 is 14 amino acids long. Germline CDR1 is LNHDA and CDR2 is SQIVND (reference sequence). J lost 3 bases, V lost 4 bases, and 5 bases had no gene match. The DNA of the CDR3 is TGTGCCAGTAGTACAGGACAGGATTACTATGGCTACACCTTC. Its protein is CASSTGQDYYGYTF.

The chain recombines TRBV2 with TRBJ2-2, with TRBD1 matching over 8 bases. The CDR3 covers 15 residues. Germline lookup yields CDR1 SNHLY and CDR2 FYNNEI. J lost 0 bases, V lost 6 bases, and 3 bases had no gene match. The CDR3 DNA is TGTGCCAGCAGGCCGGGACAGGCGAACACCGGGGAGCTGTTTTTT. Residues: CASRPGQANTGELFF.

This rearrangement joins TRBV6-5 to TRBJ1-2; TRBD1 agrees at 7 bases. V trimming: 6 bases; J trimming: 4 bases; junction bases outside the gene matches: 5. This CDR3 contains 13 residues. CDR1 and CDR2 (germline): MNHEY, SVGAGI. Written as DNA, the CDR3 is TGTGCCAGCAGACGACAGGGATCCTATGGCTACACCTTC. Residues: CASRRQGSYGYTF.

The chain has TRBV20-1 and TRBJ1-1, with D uncertain. V was pared by 3 bases and J by 10 bases, with 15 bases between. This CDR3 has 12 amino acids. The V gene's germline CDR1 is DFQATT and CDR2 SNEGSKA (reference sequence). DNA for the CDR3: TGCAGTGCTAGTCCCGCTCCGGGCGGAGCTTTCTTT. Its translation: CSASPAPGGAFF.